This T cell receptor (beta chain) stems from a study of blood T cells in healthy people across ages. The use of a sample-barcoded 5' primer and a J-beta primer mix characterized a second PCR of 7 to 11 cycles. MiXCR, run by TCRdb on the 5' RACE reads, gives a single entry per CDR3 protein. The repertoire holds around 1,700,000 distinct CDR3 sequences, with 28% as singletons. This clonotype was seen only a few times. V was pared by 4 bases and J by 4 bases, with 9 bases between. This CDR3 spans 13 amino acids. The germline gives CDR1 SGDLS, CDR2 YYNGEE. This rearrangement joins TRBV9 to TRBJ2-1; D perhaps matches TRBD2 (6 bases). This TCR came from a woman in her 30s in good health. Sequencing was carried out using blood. The CDR3, as DNA: TGTGCCAGCAGCCGACTAGGATACAATGAGCAGTTCTTC. Amino acid sequence: CASSRLGYNEQFF.